The 22 T cell receptor beta chains below come from one sample, sequenced in a study of T cells after yellow fever vaccination. TCRdb re-called the 5' RACE reads with MiXCR, one entry per CDR3 protein. The sample lists roughly 330,000 distinct CDR3 sequences, 3% to 4.5% occurring once. The specimen was PBMCs, collected 5 days after the yellow fever booster vaccination. These receptors originate from a young man who received the YFV17D yellow fever vaccine.

The chain carries TRBV5-1 and TRBJ2-3; a possible D gene is TRBD1 (5 bases). The CDR3 consists of 13 residues. Germline CDR1 SGHRS, CDR2 YFSETQ. Deletions cut 2 bases from V and 6 bases from J, with 10 bases between. CDR3 coding DNA: TGCGCCAGCAGCTTACAGGTGGGGGATACGCAGTATTTT. It specifies CASSLQVGDTQYF. Looking up the rest from reference TRBV5-1 and TRBJ2-3 gives the full variable domain: KAGVTQTPRYLIKTRGQQVTLSCSPISGHRSVSWYQQTPGQGLQFLFEYFSETQRNKGNFPGRFSGRQFSNSRSEMNVSTLELGDSALYLCASSLQVGDTQYFGPGTRLTVL.

This clonotype was counted a single time. The CDR3 DNA is TGTGCCAGCAGCTTAGGGACAACTTCCTGGGAGACCCAGTACTTC. This translates into CASSLGTTSWETQYF. The chain links TRBV5-5 to TRBJ2-5, with D maybe TRBD1 (6 bases). This CDR3 region has 15 residues. V lost 2 bases and J 5 bases, leaving 16 bases between the germline ends. The V gene's germline CDR1 is SGHKS and CDR2 YYEKEE (reference sequence).

V and J are TRBV4-2 and TRBJ1-4, with a tentative D call TRBD1 (5 bases). The germline gives CDR1 LGHNA, CDR2 YNFKEQ. This CDR3 comprises 16 residues. Trimming left V 4 bases short and J 1 base short, with 13 bases between. CDR3: CASSRDRTLTNEKLFF. CDR3 nucleotide sequence: TGTGCCAGCAGCCGAGACCGGACATTAACTAATGAAAAACTGTTTTTT.

This clonotype was detected many times. This rearrangement joins TRBV5-4 to TRBJ2-1; 10 bases are shared with TRBD2. This CDR3 region has 16 residues. Germline V CDR1 and CDR2: SGHNT, YYREEE (reference sequence). Losses at the gene ends were 4 bases for V and 10 bases for J; bases not matched to a gene: 14. CDR3 sequence: CASSRTSGTYHREQFF. The CDR3 region has the DNA TGTGCCAGCAGCCGAACTAGCGGGACGTACCACAGGGAGCAGTTCTTC.

The chain employs TRBV19 and TRBJ2-2; D perhaps matches TRBD2 (6 bases). Germline V gene lookup returns CDR1 LNHDA and CDR2 SQIVND (reference sequence). V lost 1 base, J lost 5 bases, and 11 bases lay in between. The CDR3 runs to 15 residues. CDR3 nucleotides: TGTGCCAGTAGTATAGTGGCGGGGAGGACCGGGGAGCTGTTTTTT. This encodes CASSIVAGRTGELFF.

This clonotype has more than one count but fewer than ten. The J gene is TRBJ1-4, the V gene TRBV5-1; D is possibly TRBD1 (6 bases). Per the germline V gene, CDR1 is SGHRS and CDR2 is YFSETQ. V was clipped by 1 base and J by 6 bases, with 13 bases between them. The CDR3 contains 15 residues. The CDR3 nucleotides read TGCGCCAGCAGCTTGACGGGGGCGACTGATGAAAAACTGTTTTTT. Amino acid sequence: CASSLTGATDEKLFF.

This clonotype came up a few times. The chain recombines TRBV27 with TRBJ2-7; D tentatively reads TRBD1 or TRBD2 (6 bases each). The CDR3 has 14 amino acids. Germline V CDR1 and CDR2: MNHEY, SMNVEV (reference sequence). V was cut by 5 bases and J by 7 bases, with 18 bases left in between. CDR3 nucleotide sequence: TGTGCCAGCAGTCCCCTCCGGGGGCTCGGTGAGCAGTACGTC. As protein: CASSPLRGLGEQYV.

In its sample, this clonotype was seen a few times. V and J are TRBV12-3 or TRBV12-4 and TRBJ2-5, with 7 positions matching TRBD2. The V segment lost 4 bases and the J segment 5 bases; nucleotides outside the gene matches: 4. There are 13 residues in the CDR3. The CDR3 DNA reads TGTGCCAGCAGTTACCTCGGGGGGGAGACCCAGTACTTC. It is translated as CASSYLGGETQYF.

This clonotype was detected many times. The V gene is TRBV4-3, the J gene TRBJ2-4; either TRBD1 or TRBD2 may supply D (6 bases each). V was trimmed by 0 bases and J by 6 bases, leaving 9 bases between them. Germline CDR1 is LGHNA and CDR2 is YSLEER. CDR3 length equals 14 residues. CDR3 loop: CASSQDRGGNIQYF. The CDR3, as DNA: TGCGCCAGCAGCCAAGACAGGGGAGGAAACATTCAGTACTTC.

This clonotype was counted between two and nine times. This chain uses TRBV5-8 with TRBJ1-5; 9 bases fit TRBD1. Per germline, CDR1 SGHTS and CDR2 YDEGEE. Losses at the gene ends were 4 bases for V and 5 bases for J; bases not matched to a gene: 7. The CDR3 is 15 residues long. CDR3 loop: CASSPGQGIDQPQHF. In nucleotides, the CDR3 is TGTGCCAGCAGCCCGGGACAGGGTATCGATCAGCCCCAGCATTTT.

The chain has TRBV7-9 and TRBJ1-3; D not resolved. The CDR3 length is 14 residues. Germline V CDR1 and CDR2: SEHNR, FQNEAQ (reference sequence). Trimming took 0 bases from V and 4 from J, leaving 7 bases between them. This chain's CDR3 is CASSLAVAGNTIYF. In nucleotides, the CDR3 is TGTGCCAGCAGCTTAGCGGTGGCAGGAAACACCATATATTTT.

This clonotype came up many times. The chain has TRBV7-7 and TRBJ2-2; D tentatively reads TRBD1 or TRBD2 (5 bases each). CDR1 is SSHAT, CDR2 FNYEAQ, per germline (reference sequence). The length of the CDR3 is 16 residues. The V gene lost 5 bases and the J gene lost 4 bases, with 17 bases spanning the gap. The CDR3 nucleotides read TGTGCCAGCAGCACGGGGCGGTCAGATAGCACCGGGGAGCTGTTTTTT. Translation: CASSTGRSDSTGELFF.

The chain has TRBV18 and TRBJ1-2, with 10 bases fitting TRBD1. Germline V gene data show CDR1 as KGHSH and CDR2 as LQKENI. CDR3 length equals 14 residues. The junction had 2 bases not matched to a gene; V was cut back by 4 bases and J by 3 bases. The CDR3 protein is CASSRQGADYGYTF. CDR3 nucleotide sequence: TGTGCCAGCTCACGACAGGGGGCCGACTATGGCTACACCTTC.

This clonotype was found many times. The chain uses TRBV2 and TRBJ1-6, with D possibly matching TRBD1 (6 bases). This CDR3 contains 14 residues. Trimming stripped 4 bases from V and 9 bases from J, with 13 bases between. Per germline, CDR1 SNHLY and CDR2 FYNNEI. The CDR3 nucleotides read TGTGCCAGCAGTGCAGAGCAGGGGATTTCACCCCTCCACTTT. Its protein is CASSAEQGISPLHF.

This clonotype has more than one count but fewer than ten. The chain carries TRBV19 and TRBJ1-5; D not certain. V lost 5 bases and J 1 base, leaving 6 bases between the germline ends. The CDR3 extends over 13 amino acids. The germline CDR1 and CDR2 sequences are LNHDA and SQIVND (reference sequence). The CDR3 sequence is CASSWGSNQPQHF. The CDR3 region has the DNA TGTGCCAGTAGTTGGGGAAGCAATCAGCCCCAGCATTTT.

This chain connects TRBV29-1 to TRBJ1-5; no reliable D call. CDR3 length equals 13 residues. Germline loops: CDR1 SQVTM, CDR2 ANQGSEA. V gave up 2 bases and J gave up 5 bases, with 10 bases separating them. The CDR3 DNA follows: TGCAGCGTTGAATGGGGATCGGATCAGCCCCAGCATTTT. Residues: CSVEWGSDQPQHF.

A few counts support this clonotype. This sequence joins TRBV10-3 and TRBJ1-5; 7 positions match TRBD1. This CDR3 comprises 12 residues. CDR1 and CDR2 from the germline V gene are ENHRY and SYGVKD. J lost 5 bases, V lost 11 bases, and 6 bases had no gene match. The CDR3 bases are TGTGCCGTGGGGACAGTTGATCAGCCCCAGCATTTT. Translating it yields CAVGTVDQPQHF.

This clonotype occurred a few times. The chain has TRBV4-3 and TRBJ2-3; 7 bases line up with TRBD2. The CDR3 sequence is 16 residues long. CDR1 is LGHNA, CDR2 YSLEER, per germline. Trimming cost V 0 bases and J 1 base; bases outside gene matches: 4. The CDR3 DNA reads as TGCGCCAGCAGCCAAGAGATCGCGGGGGGCACAGATACGCAGTATTTT. Its protein product is CASSQEIAGGTDTQYF.

This clonotype was observed many times. An end of the junction differs from the germline gene, which may be a read error. V gene TRBV5-1 combines with J gene TRBJ1-1; the D is unclear. Looked up from germline, CDR1 is SGHRS and CDR2 is YFSETQ. The CDR3 has 15 amino acids. The CDR3 sequence: CASSLDPAGLTKAFF. As DNA, the CDR3 is TGCGCCAGCAGCTTGGATCCCGCTGGCCTCACTAAAGCTTTCTTT.

This clonotype was counted many times. CDR3 in amino acids: CASSYQRGGLPDTQYF. Here the CDR3 DNA reads TGTGCCAGCAGTTACCAGCGGGGAGGACTTCCGGATACGCAGTATTTT. The chain couples TRBV6-5 to TRBJ2-3; 7 bases are a match to TRBD2. Germline V gene data show CDR1 as MNHEY and CDR2 as SVGAGI. V was clipped by 2 bases and J by 6 bases; unmatched bases: 11. The CDR3 length is 16 residues.

This clonotype was detected only a few times. This chain uses TRBV7-3 with TRBJ2-2; 7 bases are a match to TRBD2. J lost 4 bases, V lost 4 bases, and 6 bases had no gene match. This CDR3 region has 15 residues. Germline CDR1 reads SGHTA; CDR2 reads FQGTGA. CDR3 nucleotide sequence: TGTGCCAGCAGCTCCTCCTGGGGGGGCACCGGGGAGCTGTTTTTT. It codes for CASSSSWGGTGELFF.

The chain links TRBV25-1 to TRBJ2-3; 8 positions match TRBD2. Per the germline V gene, CDR1 is MGHDK and CDR2 is SYGVNS. The ends lost 6 bases at V and 0 bases at J; junction bases unmatched: 2. The CDR3 covers 14 residues. The DNA for the CDR3 is TGTGCCAGCAGGTTAGCGGGGAGCACAGATACGCAGTATTTT. Protein: CASRLAGSTDTQYF. Supplemented by reference TRBV25-1 and TRBJ2-3, the full variable domain reads EADIYQTPRYLVIGTGKKITLECSQTMGHDKMYWYQQDPGMELHLIHYSYGVNSTEKGDLSSESTVSRIRTEHFPLTLESARPSHTSQYLCASRLAGSTDTQYFGPGTRLTVL.